This passage covers 19 T cell receptor beta chains from one sample sequenced in a study of neurological immune-mediated disorders. From the 5' RACE reads, TCRdb called clonotypes with MiXCR, one entry per CDR3 protein. The sample holds about 74,000 distinct CDR3 sequences, roughly 5.6% seen once. The material sequenced was PBMCs. These receptors originate from a man aged 18 to 30 with multiple sclerosis.

Ten or more counts support this clonotype. This sequence joins TRBV5-1 and TRBJ2-5; D possibly matches TRBD1 or TRBD2 (5 bases each). V was clipped by 5 bases and J by 3 bases, with 20 bases between them. The CDR3 totals 16 residues. In germline, CDR1 is SGHRS, CDR2 YFSETQ. CDR3 coding DNA: TGCGCCAGCAGAACTGGTGGGGGAGACCCTAAAGAGACCCAGTACTTC. It yields the protein CASRTGGGDPKETQYF.

This clonotype was recorded many times. The chain is built from TRBV5-1 and TRBJ2-2; D is ambiguous. CDR1 is SGHRS, CDR2 YFSETQ, per germline. The V end was cut by 0 bases, the J end by 6 bases, with 9 bases between. This CDR3 comprises 14 residues. CDR3 in DNA: TGCGCCAGCAGCTTGGTAGTGGCGGCCGGGGAGCTGTTTTTT. It codes for CASSLVVAAGELFF.

This clonotype was picked up many times. This chain uses TRBV5-1 with TRBJ2-7; 9 bases are shared with TRBD1. Germline V lookup: CDR1 SGHRS, CDR2 YFSETQ. This CDR3 region has 15 residues. Trimming cost V 3 bases and J 4 bases; bases outside gene matches: 8. CDR3 sequence: CASSSSPGQGYEQYF. CDR3 DNA: TGCGCCAGCAGCTCAAGCCCGGGACAGGGATACGAGCAGTACTTC.

This clonotype was seen many times. The V and J genes are TRBV7-9 and TRBJ2-3, with no clear D. Germline V gene data show CDR1 as SEHNR and CDR2 as FQNEAQ (reference sequence). The CDR3 is made up of 11 amino acids. Trimming left V 7 bases short and J 6 bases short, with 8 bases between. CDR3 nucleotide sequence: TGTGCCAGCACCGTCGGGGATACGCAGTATTTT. This codes for CASTVGDTQYF.

The table lists this clonotype with many counts. The chain carries TRBV5-1 and TRBJ2-1, with unresolved D. V dropped 2 bases and J dropped 6 bases, with 6 bases sitting between them. CDR3 size: 12 residues. The germline V gene has CDR1 SGHRS and CDR2 YFSETQ. For the CDR3, the DNA is TGCGCCAGCAGCTTATCTCTCAATGAGCAGTTCTTC. This sequence encodes CASSLSLNEQFF. The whole variable domain, filled in from reference TRBV5-1 and TRBJ2-1, reads KAGVTQTPRYLIKTRGQQVTLSCSPISGHRSVSWYQQTPGQGLQFLFEYFSETQRNKGNFPGRFSGRQFSNSRSEMNVSTLELGDSALYLCASSLSLNEQFFGPGTRLTVL.

This clonotype was observed many times. This chain connects TRBV7-9 to TRBJ2-3; 7 nucleotides agree with TRBD2. The CDR3 has 15 amino acids. With 1 base clipped from V and 2 bases from J, the junction kept 3 bases outside the gene matches. Germline-derived CDR1 and CDR2 are SEHNR and FQNEAQ (reference sequence). The DNA of the CDR3 is TGTGCCAGCAGCTTAGGAGGGAGGGACACAGATACGCAGTATTTT. This gives the protein CASSLGGRDTDTQYF.

There are many counts of this clonotype. V is TRBV9 and J is TRBJ2-2; no reliable D call. There are 13 residues in the CDR3. V lost 0 bases to trimming and J lost 4 bases, with 4 bases between them. The germline V gene has CDR1 SGDLS and CDR2 YYNGEE. CDR3 sequence: CASSVAGTGELFF. As DNA, the CDR3 is TGTGCCAGCAGCGTAGCTGGCACCGGGGAGCTGTTTTTT.

There are many counts of this clonotype. The chain couples TRBV20-1 to TRBJ2-7; 13 bases fit TRBD2. The CDR3 sequence is 15 residues long. J was trimmed by 2 bases and V by 5 bases; bases with no gene match: 6. Germline values: CDR1 DFQATT, CDR2 SNEGSKA (reference sequence). Here the CDR3 DNA reads TGCAGTGCTGGGGCGACTAGCGGGGGGACCTACGAGCAGTACTTC. As protein: CSAGATSGGTYEQYF.

This chain uses TRBV2 with TRBJ2-2; the D gene could be TRBD1 or TRBD2 (5 bases each). The CDR3 contains 15 residues. Trimming shortened V by 3 bases and J by 4 bases, and 12 bases separated the two germline ends. Germline CDR1 SNHLY, CDR2 FYNNEI. CDR3 nucleotides: TGTGCCAGCAGTGAGTGGGGGAAGTCCACCGGGGAGCTGTTTTTT. It is translated as CASSEWGKSTGELFF. Drawing the rest from reference TRBV2 and TRBJ2-2, the complete variable domain is EPEVTQTPSHQVTQMGQEVILRCVPISNHLYFYWYRQILGQKVEFLVSFYNNEISEKSEIFDDQFSVERPDGSNFTLKIRSTKLEDSAMYFCASSEWGKSTGELFFGEGSRLTVL.

This clonotype showed up many times. The gene calls are TRBV5-5 and TRBJ1-3, with 11 nucleotides matching TRBD1. Germline V gene sequence: CDR1 SGHKS, CDR2 YYEKEE (reference sequence). The CDR3 is 15 residues long. After removal of 4 bases from V and 4 bases from J, the junction contained 4 bases not matched to a gene. The CDR3 here is CASSMDRGLGNTIYF. CDR3 sequence (DNA): TGTGCCAGCAGCATGGACAGGGGGCTGGGAAACACCATATATTTT. The variable domain in full, with the rest retrieved from reference TRBV5-5 and TRBJ1-3, is DAGVTQSPTHLIKTRGQQVTLRCSPISGHKSVSWYQQVLGQGPQFIFQYYEKEERGRGNFPDRFSARQFPNYSSELNVNALLLGDSALYLCASSMDRGLGNTIYFGEGSWLTVV.

This clonotype came up many times. The germline gene is not matched at one end of the junction; a read error may be the cause. This chain connects TRBV5-1 to TRBJ1-5, with D possibly being TRBD1 (6 bases). This CDR3 is 13 amino acids long. CDR1 is SGHRS, CDR2 YFSETQ, per germline. The CDR3 loop is CASSYESRGPQNF. CDR3 sequence (DNA): TGCGCCAGCAGCTATGAATCCCGGGGGCCCCAGAATTTT.

Many counts were recorded for this clonotype. J is TRBJ1-1 and V is TRBV12-3 or TRBV12-4; D might be TRBD1 (6 bases). V lost 7 bases and J lost 1, with 13 bases in between. The CDR3 contains 14 residues. The CDR3 nucleotides are TGTGCCAGCACACCGGGACACCAGAACACTGAAGCTTTCTTT. This codes for CASTPGHQNTEAFF.

Turning to this clonotype: A read error is possible here, since a much larger clone lies one base away. The V call is TRBV6-2 or TRBV6-3, the J call TRBJ2-5; 8 bases agree with TRBD1. The CDR3 is made up of 14 amino acids. Germline CDR1 reads MNHEY; CDR2 reads SVGEGT. Germline trimming cut 10 bases from V and 3 bases from J; bases unmatched to any gene: 10. Here the CDR3 reads CANTRTGWEETQYF. DNA of the CDR3: TGTGCCAACACCCGGACAGGGTGGGAAGAGACCCAGTACTTC.

This clonotype was counted ten times or more. The chain carries TRBV5-6 and TRBJ2-1, with TRBD2 matching over 11 bases. Germline-derived CDR1 and CDR2 are SGHDT and YYEEEE. This CDR3 region has 15 residues. V lost 4 bases and J lost 7; bases outside the gene matches: 7. The CDR3 bases are TGTGCCAGCAGCGGGGGACTAGCGGTCCGGAATGAGCAGTTCTTC. Residues: CASSGGLAVRNEQFF.

In this sample, this clonotype turned up many times. The gene calls are TRBV6-2 or TRBV6-3 and TRBJ1-1; D unresolved. The CDR3 runs 13 residues. The germline gives CDR1 MNHEY, CDR2 SVGEGT. Trimming cost V 4 bases and J 2 bases, with 8 bases left between them. The CDR3 DNA reads as TGTGCCAGCAGTTGGACGGGAAACACTGAAGCTTTCTTT. Its protein is CASSWTGNTEAFF.

This clonotype was observed at least ten times. V usage is TRBV20-1 and J usage is TRBJ2-1, with 9 bases that match TRBD1. Germline V gene lookup returns CDR1 DFQATT and CDR2 SNEGSKA (reference sequence). The trim removed 6 bases at V and 8 bases at J, leaving 11 bases unmatched. The CDR3 covers 14 residues. The CDR3: CSAVGQGRFDEQFF. CDR3 in DNA: TGCAGTGCGGTCGGACAGGGGAGGTTTGATGAGCAGTTCTTC.

This clonotype was seen at least ten times. The chain combines TRBV5-1 with TRBJ1-1, with 7 nucleotides matching TRBD1. The V segment lost 0 bases and the J segment 6 bases; nucleotides outside the gene matches: 5. Looked up from germline, CDR1 is SGHRS and CDR2 is YFSETQ. There are 14 residues in the CDR3. CDR3 residues: CASSLVAGGAEAFF. The CDR3 DNA is TGCGCCAGCAGCTTGGTGGCAGGGGGAGCTGAAGCTTTCTTT.

V is TRBV4-2 and J is TRBJ1-5, with a possible D match to TRBD1 (5 bases). The CDR3 has 17 amino acids. Looked up from germline, CDR1 is LGHNA and CDR2 is YNFKEQ. The V end was cut by 1 base, the J end by 4 bases, with 17 bases between. The CDR3 sequence: CASSQVSLGATNQPQHF. CDR3 nucleotide sequence: TGTGCCAGCAGCCAAGTATCCCTCGGGGCAACGAATCAGCCCCAGCATTTT.

This clonotype appeared many times. V usage is TRBV5-6 and J usage is TRBJ1-6; D is perhaps TRBD1 (6 bases). V was trimmed by 4 bases and J by 9 bases, leaving 20 bases between them. Germline CDR1 reads SGHDT; CDR2 reads YYEEEE. This CDR3 comprises 16 residues. The CDR3 sequence is CASSIMTTGPTSPLHF. The CDR3, as DNA: TGTGCCAGCAGCATAATGACGACAGGTCCCACTTCACCCCTCCACTTT.